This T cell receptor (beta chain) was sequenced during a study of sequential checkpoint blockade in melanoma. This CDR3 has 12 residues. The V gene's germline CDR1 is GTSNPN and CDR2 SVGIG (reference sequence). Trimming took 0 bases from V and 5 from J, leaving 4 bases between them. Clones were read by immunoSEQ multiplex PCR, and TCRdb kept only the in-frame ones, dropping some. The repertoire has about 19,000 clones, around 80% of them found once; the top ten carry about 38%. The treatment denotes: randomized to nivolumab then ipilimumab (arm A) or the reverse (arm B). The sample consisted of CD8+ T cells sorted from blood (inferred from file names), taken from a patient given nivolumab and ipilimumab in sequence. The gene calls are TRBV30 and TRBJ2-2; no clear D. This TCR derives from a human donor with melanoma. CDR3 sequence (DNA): TGTGCCTGGAGTGTACGGACCGGGGAGCTGTTTTTT. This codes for CAWSVRTGELFF.